One and the same sample provided the 25 T cell receptor beta chains below, sequenced in a study of OX40 agonist ivuxolimab in advanced cancers. Assay: immunoSEQ multiplex PCR; the TCRdb copy retains only in-frame clones and omits some. The sample contains over 45,000 clones, 83% of which appear only once. Sample: CD4+ or CD8+ T cells sorted from blood, taken in a trial of the OX40 agonist ivuxolimab. All receptors derive from an adult with an advanced solid tumor such as melanoma, head and neck, liver or kidney cancer.

The chain carries TRBV29-1 and TRBJ2-3; D is undetermined. Per germline, CDR1 SQVTM and CDR2 ANQGSEA. V lost 2 bases and J 5 bases, leaving 8 bases between the germline ends. The CDR3 has 12 residues. The CDR3 here is CSVERLVDTQYF. For the CDR3, the DNA is TGCAGCGTTGAACGCCTTGTAGATACGCAGTATTTT.

The CDR3: CAISASTGEVEQYF. The CDR3 DNA sequence: TGTGCCATCAGTGCGTCGACAGGGGAGGTCGAGCAGTACTTC. The chain has TRBV10-3 and TRBJ2-7; 8 nucleotides match TRBD1. CDR3 length: 14 amino acids. Losses at the gene ends were 4 bases for V and 6 bases for J; bases not matched to a gene: 8. In germline, CDR1 is ENHRY, CDR2 SYGVKD.

The genes are TRBV30 and TRBJ2-2; 11 bases map to TRBD2. The CDR3 loop spans 15 amino acids. Germline assignment: CDR1 GTSNPN and CDR2 SVGIG (reference sequence). V lost 5 bases and J lost 5; bases outside the gene matches: 7. The CDR3 DNA follows: TGTGCCTGGGGGCGGGGACTAGCGGTGACCGGGGAGCTGTTTTTT. Protein product: CAWGRGLAVTGELFF.

The chain links TRBV6-1 to TRBJ2-7; no clear D gene. Germline CDR1 MNHNS, CDR2 SASEGT. Trimming removed 7 bases from V and 2 bases from J, with 12 bases in between. CDR3 length: 13 amino acids. CDR3 DNA sequence: TGTGCCAGCACCAAGACTGAAACCTACGAGCAGTACTTC. Translating gives CASTKTETYEQYF.

This chain uses TRBV9 with TRBJ2-5; maybe TRBD2 (6 bases). The V end was cut by 1 base, the J end by 5 bases, with 15 bases between. The CDR3 totals 15 residues. CDR1 is SGDLS and CDR2 is YYNGEE in the germline V gene. The CDR3 bases are TGTGCCAGCAGCGTATCGGCGGGGAAAGGGGAGACCCAGTACTTC. This codes for CASSVSAGKGETQYF.

The chain has TRBV5-1 and TRBJ2-3; D is ambiguous. The CDR3 runs to 16 residues. The ends were cut back, 0 bases at V and 1 base at J, with 12 bases in the middle. In germline, CDR1 is SGHRS, CDR2 YFSETQ. CDR3 DNA sequence: TGCGCCAGCAGCTTGGGGCCCCTGGGCCGCACAGATACGCAGTATTTT. Its protein product is CASSLGPLGRTDTQYF. Variable domain in full (rest from reference TRBV5-1 and TRBJ2-3): KAGVTQTPRYLIKTRGQQVTLSCSPISGHRSVSWYQQTPGQGLQFLFEYFSETQRNKGNFPGRFSGRQFSNSRSEMNVSTLELGDSALYLCASSLGPLGRTDTQYFGPGTRLTVL.

This clone was seen a handful of times. This chain connects TRBV30 to TRBJ1-4; D is perhaps TRBD1 (5 bases). V was clipped by 2 bases and J by 3 bases, with 10 bases between them. CDR1 and CDR2 from the germline V gene are GTSNPN and SVGIG (reference sequence). The CDR3 is 14 amino acids. CDR3: CAWSRTNANEKLFF. In DNA form, the CDR3 reads TGTGCCTGGAGTAGGACAAACGCTAATGAAAAACTGTTTTTT.

The V call is TRBV27, the J call TRBJ1-6; 7 bases map to TRBD1. Germline V gene sequence: CDR1 MNHEY, CDR2 SMNVEV (reference sequence). This CDR3 is built from 14 residues. The V and J ends lost 6 bases and 6 bases, in that order; junction bases with no gene match: 5. The chain's CDR3 is CASRGTAVNSPLHF. Here the CDR3 DNA reads TGTGCCAGCAGGGGGACAGCAGTTAATTCACCCCTCCACTTT.

The chain uses TRBV7-9 and TRBJ1-4; TRBD1 matches at 9 bases. V lost 5 bases, J lost 12 bases, and 7 bases stayed unmatched. Germline V gives CDR1 SEHNR, CDR2 FQNEAQ (reference sequence). This CDR3 has 13 residues. Here the CDR3 reads CASSPDRGMELFF. The CDR3 coding sequence is TGTGCCAGCAGCCCGGACAGGGGAATGGAACTGTTTTTT.

The genes are TRBV7-9 and TRBJ2-4; TRBD1 matches at 9 bases. The CDR3 length is 16 residues. Germline values: CDR1 SEHNR, CDR2 FQNEAQ (reference sequence). Trimming at V came to 2 bases and at J to 3 bases, leaving 5 bases not matched to a gene. CDR3: CASSLWTGEGKNIQYF. CDR3 in DNA: TGTGCCAGCAGCTTATGGACAGGGGAGGGCAAAAACATTCAGTACTTC.

About this clone: This CDR3 is also generated by other DNA sequences in the sample. This chain connects TRBV28 to TRBJ1-1, with 7 positions matching TRBD1. V gave up 7 bases and J gave up 9 bases; unmatched junction bases: 8. The CDR3 covers 12 residues. The germline CDR1 and CDR2 sequences are MDHEN and SYDVKM. CDR3 region: CASNSRTGKAFF. The CDR3 nucleotides are TGTGCCAGCAATTCCCGGACAGGAAAAGCTTTCTTT.

This chain uses TRBV5-1 with TRBJ1-1; 7 nucleotides match TRBD1. J gave up 0 bases and V 4 bases, and 3 bases lay outside the gene matches. Germline CDR1 is SGHRS and CDR2 is YFSETQ. The CDR3 consists of 14 residues. In DNA, the CDR3 is TGCGCCAGCAGCGACAGGGTATTGAACACTGAAGCTTTCTTT. Its protein product is CASSDRVLNTEAFF.

This clone was seen only a few times. This chain joins TRBV10-3 and TRBJ2-7; the D is unclear. The V end lost 6 bases, the J end lost 6 bases, and 18 bases lay between the germline ends. Germline CDR1 reads ENHRY; CDR2 reads SYGVKD. This CDR3 contains 14 residues. The CDR3 DNA sequence: TGTGCCATCAGAACGGCAGACCCTCCTGGCGAGCAGTACTTC. Protein: CAIRTADPPGEQYF.

This rearrangement joins TRBV2 to TRBJ2-7, with 8 positions matching TRBD2. J gave up 4 bases and V 6 bases, and 11 bases lay outside the gene matches. The V gene's germline CDR1 is SNHLY and CDR2 FYNNEI. This CDR3 is built from 15 residues. The CDR3 protein is CASRPLAGIVYEQYF. In nucleotides, the CDR3 is TGTGCCAGCAGGCCCTTAGCGGGAATAGTTTACGAGCAGTACTTC.

The chain uses TRBV6-1 and TRBJ2-3; 9 nucleotides align to TRBD2. With 2 bases clipped from V and 2 bases from J, the junction kept 8 bases outside the gene matches. The germline CDR1 and CDR2 sequences are MNHNS and SASEGT. The CDR3 contains 17 residues. CDR3 in amino acids: CASSERRLAGTTDTQYF. The CDR3 coding sequence is TGTGCCAGCAGTGAACGGCGCCTAGCGGGGACCACAGATACGCAGTATTTT.

As for this clone: The junction shows a germline mismatch at one end, possibly a read error. J is TRBJ2-1 and V is TRBV29-1; TRBD2 agrees at 13 bases. CDR3 size: 12 residues. Germline CDR1 SQVTM, CDR2 ANQGSEA. The CDR3 DNA follows: TGCAGCGTAAAACTAGCGGGAGGGCCAGGGCTCTTC. Amino acid sequence: CSVKLAGGPGLF.

This chain uses TRBV10-3 with TRBJ2-1, with 10 bases that match TRBD2. Germline values: CDR1 ENHRY, CDR2 SYGVKD. CDR3 size: 15 residues. After removal of 4 bases from V and 10 bases from J, the junction contained 10 bases not matched to a gene. DNA of the CDR3: TGTGCCATCAGTGGTGAACTAGCGGGAACAATGGAGCAGTTCTTC. Amino acid sequence: CAISGELAGTMEQFF.

This rearrangement joins TRBV14 to TRBJ2-2, with D uncertain. The CDR3 has 14 amino acids. Trimming removed 0 bases from V and 13 bases from J, with 15 bases in between. Germline V gene sequence: CDR1 SGHDN, CDR2 FVKESK. The CDR3 DNA is TGTGCCAGCAGCCAAGAGGGCGCGGCCACGATGCTGTTTTTT. It yields the protein CASSQEGAATMLFF.

The chain links TRBV27 to TRBJ1-2; D not certain. Trimming took 2 bases from V and 2 from J, leaving 6 bases between them. Germline-derived CDR1 and CDR2 are MNHEY and SMNVEV (reference sequence). The CDR3 sequence is 13 residues long. The CDR3 region is CASSLRMNYGYTF. The CDR3 bases are TGTGCCAGCAGTTTACGGATGAACTATGGCTACACCTTC.

This chain connects TRBV6-5 to TRBJ2-7; D possibly corresponds to TRBD1 (6 bases). V was trimmed by 6 bases and J by 1 base, leaving 7 bases between them. The CDR3 has 12 amino acids. The germline V gene encodes CDR1 MNHEY and CDR2 SVGAGI. CDR3 region: CASRTGSYEQYF. The CDR3 DNA reads TGTGCCAGCAGGACAGGTTCCTACGAGCAGTACTTC.

This sequence joins TRBV2 and TRBJ1-4; D uncertain. Deletions cut 7 bases from V and 0 bases from J, with 12 bases between. The CDR3 runs 15 residues. Germline V CDR1 and CDR2: SNHLY, FYNNEI. In DNA, the CDR3 is TGTGCCAGCACAGAAGGGCAGTCAACTAATGAAAAACTGTTTTTT. Translated, it gives CASTEGQSTNEKLFF. Full variable domain (rest looked up from reference TRBV2 and TRBJ1-4): EPEVTQTPSHQVTQMGQEVILRCVPISNHLYFYWYRQILGQKVEFLVSFYNNEISEKSEIFDDQFSVERPDGSNFTLKIRSTKLEDSAMYFCASTEGQSTNEKLFFGSGTQLSVL.

The J gene is TRBJ2-7, the V gene TRBV5-1, with 8 bases that match TRBD1. V was clipped by 0 bases and J by 0 bases; unmatched bases: 2. Germline CDR1 reads SGHRS; CDR2 reads YFSETQ. CDR3 length equals 15 residues. CDR3 sequence reads: CASSLAGGVSYEQYF. The DNA of the CDR3 is TGCGCCAGCAGCTTGGCAGGGGGCGTCTCCTACGAGCAGTACTTC.

Concerning this clone: The DNA is left out, because the CDR3 cannot be placed on it with certainty; the CDR3 is given as TCRdb lists it. The chain's CDR3 is CASSPKVAGGTGELFF. The V and J genes are TRBV21-1 and TRBJ2-2; the table's D call, TRBD2, has no DNA check behind it. TRBV21-1 constitutes a pseudogene. The CDR3 totals 16 residues, both ends included.

This chain joins TRBV27 and TRBJ2-1, with D possibly being TRBD1 or TRBD2 (6 bases each). Trimming removed 6 bases at V and 7 bases at J, with 16 bases between. Germline lookup yields CDR1 MNHEY and CDR2 SMNVEV (reference sequence). The CDR3 is 14 residues long. In nucleotides, the CDR3 is TGTGCCAGCAGAGACTTAACGGGGGCAAATGAGCAGTTCTTC. Its protein is CASRDLTGANEQFF.

This clone is a singleton in its sample. V usage is TRBV11-1 and J usage is TRBJ2-3; possibly TRBD2 for D (6 bases). Trimming took 4 bases from V and 4 from J, leaving 18 bases between them. The germline gives CDR1 SGHAT, CDR2 FQDESV (reference sequence). The CDR3 extends over 16 amino acids. This chain's CDR3 is CASSSSARGSADTQYF. The DNA for the CDR3 is TGTGCCAGCAGCTCCTCCGCTCGGGGGAGCGCAGATACGCAGTATTTT.